This T cell receptor beta chain was captured by sequencing in a study of T cell changes during pregnancy in multiple sclerosis. Profiled with immunoSEQ multiplex PCR; TCRdb holds only in-frame clones, not every one. The table lists roughly 38,000 clones, around 91% of them singletons, with approximately 9.1% in the top ten. The sequence was collected from a female donor with multiple sclerosis, enrolled in a pregnancy study. Specimen: CD8+ T cells from peripheral blood mononuclear cells, collected in the first trimester of pregnancy.

In DNA form, the CDR3 reads TGTGCCAGCAGTAGCTCGACAGGGAGCACCTACGAGCAGTACTTC. The encoded protein is CASSSSTGSTYEQYF. The V call is TRBV27, the J call TRBJ2-7, with 7 bases matching TRBD1. V was clipped by 5 bases and J by 2 bases; unmatched bases: 9. Germline lookup yields CDR1 MNHEY and CDR2 SMNVEV (reference sequence). The CDR3 has 15 amino acids.